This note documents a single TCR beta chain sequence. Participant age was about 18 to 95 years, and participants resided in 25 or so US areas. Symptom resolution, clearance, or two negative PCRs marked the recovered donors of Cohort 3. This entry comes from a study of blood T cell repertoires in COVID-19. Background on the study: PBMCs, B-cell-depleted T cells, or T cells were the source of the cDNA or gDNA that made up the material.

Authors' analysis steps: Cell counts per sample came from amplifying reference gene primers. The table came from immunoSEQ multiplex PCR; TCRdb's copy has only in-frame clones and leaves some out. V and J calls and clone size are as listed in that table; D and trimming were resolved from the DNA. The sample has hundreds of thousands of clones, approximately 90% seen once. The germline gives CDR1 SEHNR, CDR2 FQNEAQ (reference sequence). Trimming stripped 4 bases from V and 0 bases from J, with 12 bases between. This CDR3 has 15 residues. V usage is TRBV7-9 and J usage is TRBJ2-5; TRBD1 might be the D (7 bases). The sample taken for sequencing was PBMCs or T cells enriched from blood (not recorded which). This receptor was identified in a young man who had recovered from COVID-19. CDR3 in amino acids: CASSWRDRHQETQYF. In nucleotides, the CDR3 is TGTGCCAGCAGCTGGCGGGACAGACACCAAGAGACCCAGTACTTC.